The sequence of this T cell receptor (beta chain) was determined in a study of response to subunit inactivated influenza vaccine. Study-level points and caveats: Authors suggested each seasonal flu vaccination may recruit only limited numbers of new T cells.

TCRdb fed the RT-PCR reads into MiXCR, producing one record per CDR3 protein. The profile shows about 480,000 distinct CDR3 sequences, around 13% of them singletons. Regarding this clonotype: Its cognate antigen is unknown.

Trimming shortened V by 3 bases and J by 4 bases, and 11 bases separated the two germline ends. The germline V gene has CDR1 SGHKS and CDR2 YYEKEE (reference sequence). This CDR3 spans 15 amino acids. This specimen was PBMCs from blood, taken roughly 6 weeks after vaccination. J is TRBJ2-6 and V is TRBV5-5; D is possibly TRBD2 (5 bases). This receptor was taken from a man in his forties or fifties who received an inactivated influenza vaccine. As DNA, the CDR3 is TGTGCCAGCAGCTCCGTGGCGGGCGGGGCCAACGTCCTGACTTTC. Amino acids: CASSSVAGGANVLTF.